This T cell receptor beta chain stems from a study of T cells expressing NK-cell markers. Study information: Just one sequenced donor of eight was HCMV-seronegative, while seven were seropositive.

Scientists made TCR beta cDNA using 5'RACE template switching with UMIs. TCRdb derives one entry per CDR3 protein from the 5' RACE reads, leaving out DNA. Recorded here are roughly 170,000 distinct CDR3 sequences; the top ten clones represent less than 20%. About this clonotype itself: Its specificity is not known.

Study-wide findings and caveats: In roughly six donors, dominant NKG2C+ clonotypes were roughly 1.0-7.5% of CD8+ T cells. The leading position in the CD3+CD56-NKG2C+ fraction of four donors also went to these clonotypes.

CDR3 length: 15 amino acids. The germline CDR1 and CDR2 sequences are ENHRY and SYGVKD. Sequenced: blood T cells: a sorted CD56 or NKG2C T cell subset, CD4+ or CD8+ T cells, or bulk PBMC T cells (not recorded which). The V and J genes are TRBV10-3 and TRBJ2-3; the TCRdb D gene call, TRBD2, has no DNA to confirm it. The sequence was obtained from a woman between 18 and 70 years old in good health. This CDR3 is CAISSGTSGSDTQYF.